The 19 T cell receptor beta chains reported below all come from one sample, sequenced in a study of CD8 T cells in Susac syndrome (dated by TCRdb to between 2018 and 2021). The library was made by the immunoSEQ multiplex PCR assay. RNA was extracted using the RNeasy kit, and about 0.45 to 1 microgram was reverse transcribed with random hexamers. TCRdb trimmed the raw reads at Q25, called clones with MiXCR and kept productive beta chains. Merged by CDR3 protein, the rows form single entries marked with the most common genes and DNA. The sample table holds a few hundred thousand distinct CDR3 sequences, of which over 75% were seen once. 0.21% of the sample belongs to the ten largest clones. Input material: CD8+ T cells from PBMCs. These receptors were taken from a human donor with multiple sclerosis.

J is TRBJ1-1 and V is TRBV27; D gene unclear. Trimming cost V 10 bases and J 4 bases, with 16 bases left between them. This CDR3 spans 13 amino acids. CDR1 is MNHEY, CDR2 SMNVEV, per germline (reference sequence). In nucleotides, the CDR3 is TGTGCCACCCATCCCGACACGGCCACTGAAGCTTTCTTT. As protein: CATHPDTATEAFF.

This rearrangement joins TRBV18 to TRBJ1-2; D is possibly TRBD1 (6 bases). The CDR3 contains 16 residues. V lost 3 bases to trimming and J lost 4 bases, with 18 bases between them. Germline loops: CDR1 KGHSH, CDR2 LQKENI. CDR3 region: CASSPNTRGQPYGYTF. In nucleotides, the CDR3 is TGTGCCAGCTCACCCAATACTCGCGGACAGCCCTATGGCTACACCTTC.

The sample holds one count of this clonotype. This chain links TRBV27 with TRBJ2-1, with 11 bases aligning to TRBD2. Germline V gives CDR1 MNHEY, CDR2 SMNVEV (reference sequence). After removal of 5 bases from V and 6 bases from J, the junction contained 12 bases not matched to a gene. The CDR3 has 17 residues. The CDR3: CASSPQVAGGPVNEQFF. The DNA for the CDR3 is TGTGCCAGCAGTCCACAGGTAGCGGGAGGGCCGGTCAATGAGCAGTTCTTC.

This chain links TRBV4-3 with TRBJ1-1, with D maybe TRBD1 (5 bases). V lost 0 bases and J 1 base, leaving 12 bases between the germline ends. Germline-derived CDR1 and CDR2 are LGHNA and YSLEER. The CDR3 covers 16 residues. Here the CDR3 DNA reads TGCGCCAGCAGCCAAGATAAGAGGGGCCGGAACACTGAAGCTTTCTTT. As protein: CASSQDKRGRNTEAFF.

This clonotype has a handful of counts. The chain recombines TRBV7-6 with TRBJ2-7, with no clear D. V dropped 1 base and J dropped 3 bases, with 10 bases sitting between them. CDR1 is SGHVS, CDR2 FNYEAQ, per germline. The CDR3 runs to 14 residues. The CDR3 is CASSLESFSYEQYF. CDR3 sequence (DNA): TGTGCCAGCAGCTTAGAGAGCTTTAGCTACGAGCAGTACTTC.

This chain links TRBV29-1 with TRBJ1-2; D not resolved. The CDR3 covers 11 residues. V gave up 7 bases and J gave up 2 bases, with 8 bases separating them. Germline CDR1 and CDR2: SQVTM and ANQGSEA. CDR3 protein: CSGTTNYGYTF. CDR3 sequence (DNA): TGCAGCGGCACAACCAACTATGGCTACACCTTC.

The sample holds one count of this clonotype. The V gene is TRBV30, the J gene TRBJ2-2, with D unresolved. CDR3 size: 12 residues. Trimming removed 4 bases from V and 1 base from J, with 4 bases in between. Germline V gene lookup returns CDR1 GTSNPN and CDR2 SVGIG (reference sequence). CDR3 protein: CAWNENTGELFF. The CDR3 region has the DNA TGTGCCTGGAACGAGAACACCGGGGAGCTGTTTTTT.

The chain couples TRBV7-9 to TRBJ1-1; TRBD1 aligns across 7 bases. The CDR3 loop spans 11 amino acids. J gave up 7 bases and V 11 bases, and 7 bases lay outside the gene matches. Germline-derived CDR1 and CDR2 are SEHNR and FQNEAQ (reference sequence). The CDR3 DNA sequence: TGTGCCGCGGACAGGTTCGGTGAAGCTTTCTTT. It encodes CAADRFGEAFF.

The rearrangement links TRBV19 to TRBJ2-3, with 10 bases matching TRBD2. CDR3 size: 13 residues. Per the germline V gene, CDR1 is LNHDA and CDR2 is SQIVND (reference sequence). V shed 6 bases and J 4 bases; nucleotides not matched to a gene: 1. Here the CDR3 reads CASSSGRADTQYF. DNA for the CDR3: TGTGCCAGTAGCAGCGGGAGGGCAGATACGCAGTATTTT.

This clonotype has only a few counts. The CDR3 sequence: CASSLLAGSSYNEQFF. For the CDR3, the DNA is TGTGCCAGCAGCCTTCTAGCGGGCAGCTCCTACAATGAGCAGTTCTTC. V usage is TRBV11-2 and J usage is TRBJ2-1; the match to TRBD2 covers 8 bases. CDR3 size: 16 residues. Germline CDR1 reads SGHAT; CDR2 reads FQNNGV. V lost 5 bases and J lost 0; bases outside the gene matches: 6.

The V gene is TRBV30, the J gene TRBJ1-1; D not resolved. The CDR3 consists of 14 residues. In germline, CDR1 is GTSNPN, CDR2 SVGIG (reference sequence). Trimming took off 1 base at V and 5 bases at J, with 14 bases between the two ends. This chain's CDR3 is CAWSAVGFGTEAFF. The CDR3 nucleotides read TGTGCCTGGAGTGCTGTAGGCTTTGGAACTGAAGCTTTCTTT.

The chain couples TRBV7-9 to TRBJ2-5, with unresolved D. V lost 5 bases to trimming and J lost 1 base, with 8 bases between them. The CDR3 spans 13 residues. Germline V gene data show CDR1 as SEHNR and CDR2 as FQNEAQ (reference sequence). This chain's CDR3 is CASSPRAQETQYF. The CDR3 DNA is TGTGCCAGCAGCCCCCGAGCCCAAGAGACCCAGTACTTC.

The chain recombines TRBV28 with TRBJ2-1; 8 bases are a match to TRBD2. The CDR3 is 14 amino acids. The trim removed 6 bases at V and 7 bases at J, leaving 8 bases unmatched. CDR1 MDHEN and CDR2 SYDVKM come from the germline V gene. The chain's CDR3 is CASSFGGLVNEQFF. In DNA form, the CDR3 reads TGTGCCAGCAGCTTTGGGGGACTAGTGAATGAGCAGTTCTTC.

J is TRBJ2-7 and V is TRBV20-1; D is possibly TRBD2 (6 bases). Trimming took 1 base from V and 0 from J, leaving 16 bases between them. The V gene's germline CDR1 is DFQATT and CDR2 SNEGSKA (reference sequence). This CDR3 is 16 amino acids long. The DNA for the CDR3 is TGCAGTGCTAGAGCCGACGGAGGGGCCTACTCCTACGAGCAGTACTTC. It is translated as CSARADGGAYSYEQYF.

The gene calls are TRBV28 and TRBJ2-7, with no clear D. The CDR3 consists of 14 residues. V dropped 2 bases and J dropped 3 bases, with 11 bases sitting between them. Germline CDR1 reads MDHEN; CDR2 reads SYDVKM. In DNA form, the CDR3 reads TGTGCCAGCAGTTTAAGAGCCTTCAACTACGAGCAGTACTTC. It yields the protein CASSLRAFNYEQYF.

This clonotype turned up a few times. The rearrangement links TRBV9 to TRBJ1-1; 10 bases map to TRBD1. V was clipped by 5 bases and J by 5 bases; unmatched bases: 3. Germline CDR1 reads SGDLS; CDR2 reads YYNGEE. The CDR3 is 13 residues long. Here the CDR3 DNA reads TGTGCCAGCAGTTTGGGACAGGGGACTGAAGCTTTCTTT. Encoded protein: CASSLGQGTEAFF.

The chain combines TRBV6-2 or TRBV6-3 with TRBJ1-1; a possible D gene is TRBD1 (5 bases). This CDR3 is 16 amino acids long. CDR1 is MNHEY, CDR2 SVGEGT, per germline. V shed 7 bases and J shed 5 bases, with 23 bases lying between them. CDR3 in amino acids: CASNPRGGSSGTEAFF. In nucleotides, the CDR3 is TGTGCCAGCAATCCCCGGGGCGGATCAAGTGGTACTGAAGCTTTCTTT.

The CDR3 bases are TGTGCCAGCAGTTACTCGGATGCTTCCGCTCCCTACGAGCAGTACTTC. Translating it yields CASSYSDASAPYEQYF. The chain couples TRBV6-2 or TRBV6-3 to TRBJ2-7, with D uncertain. The CDR3 has 16 amino acids. Trimming left V 0 bases short and J 2 bases short, with 14 bases between. The V gene's germline CDR1 is MNHEY and CDR2 SVGEGT.

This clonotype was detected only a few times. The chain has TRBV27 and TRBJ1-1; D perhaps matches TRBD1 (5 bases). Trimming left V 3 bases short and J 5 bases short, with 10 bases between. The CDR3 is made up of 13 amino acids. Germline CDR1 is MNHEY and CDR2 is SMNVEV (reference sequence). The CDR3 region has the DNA TGTGCCAGCAGTTTGAGGGGAGTTACTGAAGCTTTCTTT. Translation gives CASSLRGVTEAFF.